The 3 T cell receptor beta chains in this list originate from one sample, sequenced in a study of OX40 agonist ivuxolimab in advanced cancers. Profiling relied on immunoSEQ multiplex PCR, and the TCRdb table lists in-frame clones only, not all of them. The table lists around 38,000 clones, 82% of them singletons, with roughly 8% in the top ten. The sample here was CD4+ or CD8+ T cells sorted from blood, taken in a trial of the OX40 agonist ivuxolimab. The receptors stem from an adult with an advanced solid tumor such as melanoma, head and neck, liver or kidney cancer.

This clone has more than one count but fewer than ten. DNA for the CDR3: TGTGCCAGTAGCCTAACTGAGTACCCATATCAGCCCCAGCATTTT. The encoded protein is CASSLTEYPYQPQHF. This rearrangement joins TRBV19 to TRBJ1-5; D is unclear. CDR3 length: 15 amino acids. Trimming removed 6 bases from V and 5 bases from J, with 17 bases in between. Germline assignment: CDR1 LNHDA and CDR2 SQIVND (reference sequence). The full variable domain, rest sourced from reference TRBV19 and TRBJ1-5, is DGGITQSPKYLFRKEGQNVTLSCEQNLNHDAMYWYRQDPGQGLRLIYYSQIVNDFQKGDIAEGYSVSREKKESFPLTVTSAQKNPTAFYLCASSLTEYPYQPQHFGDGTRLSIL.

The CDR3 DNA follows: TGTGCCAGCAGCTTAACCTTCCCCGCAGGGGGGCCCACAGATACGCAGTATTTT. It specifies CASSLTFPAGGPTDTQYF. This chain connects TRBV7-2 to TRBJ2-3, with D possibly TRBD1 on 7 matching bases. The CDR3 is 18 amino acids. The germline gives CDR1 SGHTA, CDR2 FQGNSA. Deletions cut 2 bases from V and 2 bases from J, with 20 bases between.

This clone has just one count. V is TRBV7-2 and J is TRBJ1-1; no definite D call. The CDR3 totals 14 residues. CDR1 and CDR2 (germline): SGHTA, FQGNSA. Trimming pared 4 bases from V and 3 bases from J, leaving 12 bases between. The CDR3 region is CASSSEISDTEAFF. CDR3 DNA sequence: TGTGCCAGCAGCTCCGAAATTTCTGACACTGAAGCTTTCTTT.